Listed here are 13 T cell receptor beta chains from one sample, sequenced in a study of blood T cells in healthy people across ages (dated by TCRdb to about 2015). Libraries were built with 5' RACE. Reads for this sample came from an Illumina HiSeq 2500. The second PCR ran for roughly 7 to 12 cycles and used a J-beta primer mix along with a sample-barcoded 5' primer. TCRdb ran its own pipeline on the public reads, namely fastp trimming at Q25 and MiXCR clone calling, and kept in-frame beta chains. Each entry merges the rows of one CDR3 protein and shows their most common DNA and genes. The sample table lists 450,000 to 600,000 distinct CDR3 sequences, about a quarter of them with a count of one. Approximately 3.5% of the sample belongs to the ten largest clones. These data also formed part of another study, on T cells of mothers and their children.

What was sequenced was blood. Every receptor here comes from a boy aged 2-9 years in good health.

Only a few counts were recorded for this clonotype. The V and J genes are TRBV2 and TRBJ2-5; no clear D. V lost 7 bases and J lost 2, with 8 bases in between. Germline CDR1 SNHLY, CDR2 FYNNEI. This CDR3 has 12 amino acids. CDR3 nucleotides: TGTGCCAGCACGTACGGGCAAGAGACCCAGTACTTC. Translated: CASTYGQETQYF.

The chain carries TRBV15 and TRBJ2-3; 9 bases map to TRBD2. The CDR3 is 16 residues long. J lost 0 bases, V lost 5 bases, and 6 bases had no gene match. CDR1 is LNHNV, CDR2 YYDKDF, per germline (reference sequence). The CDR3 reads CATSGGLAWSTDTQYF. Written as DNA, the CDR3 is TGTGCCACCAGCGGAGGACTAGCGTGGAGCACAGATACGCAGTATTTT.

V usage is TRBV29-1 and J usage is TRBJ2-7; D unresolved. V lost 6 bases and J 1 base, leaving 13 bases between the germline ends. CDR1 SQVTM and CDR2 ANQGSEA come from the germline V gene. The CDR3 covers 13 residues. CDR3 sequence (DNA): TGCAGCGTGACGGAAACCCGTTCCTACGAGCAGTACTTC. This sequence encodes CSVTETRSYEQYF.

For the CDR3, the DNA is TGCAGTGCTAGTACGGGAGGGCCCAGTCAGTACTTC. This encodes CSASTGGPSQYF. This chain links TRBV20-1 with TRBJ2-4; 8 bases align to TRBD2. Germline assignment: CDR1 DFQATT and CDR2 SNEGSKA (reference sequence). The CDR3 is made up of 12 amino acids. V gave up 3 bases and J gave up 12 bases; unmatched junction bases: 7.

This clonotype turned up a few times. V usage is TRBV29-1 and J usage is TRBJ2-5; D tentatively reads TRBD1 or TRBD2 (6 bases each). The end of the DNA fits TRBJ2-1 better, so the J call may be wrong. Germline CDR1 reads SQVTM; CDR2 reads ANQGSEA. The CDR3 loop spans 13 amino acids. DNA for the CDR3: TGCAGCGTTGTGCCAGGGGAGGAGAATGAGCAGTTCTTC. This codes for CSVVPGEENEQFF.

The V call is TRBV7-9, the J call TRBJ2-1; TRBD2 matches 11 bases. V was pared by 5 bases and J by 8 bases, with 8 bases of the junction left unmatched. The CDR3 totals 15 residues. Germline V lookup: CDR1 SEHNR, CDR2 FQNEAQ (reference sequence). The CDR3 DNA follows: TGTGCCAGCAGCCAGACTAGCGGGAATCGGGATGAGCAGTTCTTC. Residues: CASSQTSGNRDEQFF.

This clonotype was observed a few times. The chain carries TRBV2 and TRBJ2-1; TRBD1 aligns across 7 bases. The J call may be faulty, since TRBJ2-7 better matches the DNA end. In germline, CDR1 is SNHLY, CDR2 FYNNEI. This CDR3 is 12 amino acids long. The DNA of the CDR3 is TGTGCCAGCAGTGGACAGGGCGACGAGCAGTACTTC. Its translation: CASSGQGDEQYF.

A note on this clonotype: A read error may produce the germline difference seen at one junction end. The chain joins TRBV15 to TRBJ2-5; D might be TRBD2 (5 bases). The CDR3 sequence is 15 residues long. CDR1 and CDR2 from the germline V gene are LNHNV and YYDKDF (reference sequence). This CDR3 reads CATGRDPASMETQYF. CDR3 coding DNA: TGTGCCACCGGCAGAGATCCGGCTAGCATGGAGACCCAGTACTTC.

The chain links TRBV20-1 to TRBJ2-7; a weak D match, TRBD2 (5 bases). V lost 6 bases and J 3 bases, leaving 12 bases between the germline ends. Germline V gene lookup returns CDR1 DFQATT and CDR2 SNEGSKA (reference sequence). The CDR3 consists of 12 residues. DNA of the CDR3: TGCAGTGCCGGAGGCGACGACTACGAGCAGTACTTC. Its translation: CSAGGDDYEQYF.

Only a few counts were recorded for this clonotype. The chain uses TRBV3-1 and TRBJ2-4, with D perhaps TRBD1 (5 bases). Germline V gene sequence: CDR1 LGHDT, CDR2 YNNKEL (reference sequence). The CDR3 extends over 14 amino acids. Between the trimmed V and J ends, which lost 4 bases and 7 bases, there was a span of 14 bases. The CDR3 DNA sequence: TGTGCCAGCAGCCTCACTGTGGGGCGGAACATTCAGTACTTC. This codes for CASSLTVGRNIQYF.

The V gene is TRBV10-3, the J gene TRBJ2-4, with 8 nucleotides matching TRBD1. CDR3 length: 13 amino acids. Germline CDR1 ENHRY, CDR2 SYGVKD. J gave up 8 bases and V 2 bases, and 2 bases lay outside the gene matches. The CDR3 protein is CAISEGQGDIQYF. The DNA of the CDR3 is TGTGCCATCAGTGAGGGACAGGGTGACATTCAGTACTTC.

This clonotype was picked up a small number of times. This sequence joins TRBV4-3 and TRBJ2-7; D perhaps matches TRBD2 (6 bases). Trimming stripped 5 bases from V and 3 bases from J, with 14 bases between. CDR3 length: 14 residues. Germline CDR1 and CDR2: LGHNA and YSLEER. The CDR3 DNA reads TGCGCCAGCAGCTATGGACGGGACTTCTACGAGCAGTACTTC. This translates into CASSYGRDFYEQYF.

V is TRBV3-1 and J is TRBJ2-1; D gene unclear. Germline V lookup: CDR1 LGHDT, CDR2 YNNKEL (reference sequence). V lost 2 bases, J lost 1 base, and 12 bases lay in between. This CDR3 contains 16 residues. CDR3 bases: TGTGCCAGCAGCCAACTGTACAAGGAGTCCTACAATGAGCAGTTCTTC. Protein sequence: CASSQLYKESYNEQFF.